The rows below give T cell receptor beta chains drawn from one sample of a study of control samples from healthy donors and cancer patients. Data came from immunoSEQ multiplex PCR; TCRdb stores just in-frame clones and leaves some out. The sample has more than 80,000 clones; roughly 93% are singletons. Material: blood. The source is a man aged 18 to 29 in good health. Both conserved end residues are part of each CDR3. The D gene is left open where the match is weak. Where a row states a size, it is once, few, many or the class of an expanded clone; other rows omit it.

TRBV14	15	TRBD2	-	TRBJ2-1	TGTGCCAGCAGCCAATCGTTCGCTAGCGGGAAAAAGCAGTTCTTC	CASSQSFASGKKQFF
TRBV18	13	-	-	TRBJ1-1	TGTGCCAGCTCACCACCGGGTAGGGCCGGAGCTTTCTTT	CASSPPGRAGAFF
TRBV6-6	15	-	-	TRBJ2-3	TGTGCCAGCAGTTACTCGGTCTCCCACACAGATACGCAGTATTTT	CASSYSVSHTDTQYF
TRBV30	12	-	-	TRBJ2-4	TGTGCCTACCAACAGGTCGAGGACATTCAGTACTTC	CAYQQVEDIQYF
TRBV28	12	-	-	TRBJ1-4	TGTGCCAGCAGTTTTGGGTTTGAAAAACTGTTTTTT	CASSFGFEKLFF
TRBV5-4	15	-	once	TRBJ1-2	TGTGCCAGCAGCCCCACTGACAGAGGAATCTATGGCTACACCTTC	CASSPTDRGIYGYTF
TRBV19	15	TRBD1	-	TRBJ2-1	TGTGCCGGGAACAGGGGATCCGAATCTGTTGGTGAGCAGTTCTTC	CAGNRGSESVGEQFF
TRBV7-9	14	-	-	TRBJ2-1	TGTGCCAGCAGCTTAGGGCTTGATGCGGGAGAGCAGTTCTTC	CASSLGLDAGEQFF
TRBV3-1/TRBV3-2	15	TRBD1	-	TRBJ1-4	TGTGCCAGCAGCCCCACAGGGGGCGCGGATGAAAAACTGTTTTTT	CASSPTGGADEKLFF
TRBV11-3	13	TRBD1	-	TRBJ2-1	TGTGCCAGCAGCTACGCAGGGGGTCATGAGCAGTTCTTC	CASSYAGGHEQFF
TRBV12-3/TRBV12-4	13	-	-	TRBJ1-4	TGTGCCAGCAGTTTAACAGGGAGAGAAAAACTGTTTTTT	CASSLTGREKLFF
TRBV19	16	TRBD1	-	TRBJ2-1	TGTGCCAGTAGTATAGTGGGGACAGGGGTGGGACATGAGCAGTTCTTC	CASSIVGTGVGHEQFF
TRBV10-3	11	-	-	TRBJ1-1	TGTGCCATCAGTGAGTCGGGGGAAGCTTTCTTT	CAISESGEAFF
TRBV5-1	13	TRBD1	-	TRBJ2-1	TGCGCCAGCGAGGCCAACAGGGGCAATGAGCAGTTCTTC	CASEANRGNEQFF
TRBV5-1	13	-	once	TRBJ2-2	TGCGCCAGCAGCTTATGGAACACCGGGGAGCTGTTTTTT	CASSLWNTGELFF
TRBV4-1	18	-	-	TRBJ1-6	TGCGCCAGCAGCCAAATTCTCGGACGGAGCTCCTATAATTCACCCCTCCACTTT	CASSQILGRSSYNSPLHF
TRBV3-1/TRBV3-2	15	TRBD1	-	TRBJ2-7	TGTGCCAGCAGCCAAGACCGACAGGGGTCCTACGAGCAGTACTTC	CASSQDRQGSYEQYF
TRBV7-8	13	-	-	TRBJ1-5	TGTGCCAGCACTGGAGGTGGTAATGAGCCCCAGCATTTT	CASTGGGNEPQHF
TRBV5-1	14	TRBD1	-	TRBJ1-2	TGCGCCAGCAGCTGGACAGGGGGTACAAATGGCTACACCTTC	CASSWTGGTNGYTF
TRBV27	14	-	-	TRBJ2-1	TGTGCCAGCAGTTACTCCACGTCACGGGACGGGCTCTTCTTC	CASSYSTSRDGLFF
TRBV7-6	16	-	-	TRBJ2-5	TGTGCCAGCAGCTTAGCGTTAGGGGCTCCAGGAGAGACCCAGTACTTC	CASSLALGAPGETQYF
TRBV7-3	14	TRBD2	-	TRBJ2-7	TGTGCCAGCAGCTCGTCAGCGGGAGCCTCCGAGCAGTACTTC	CASSSSAGASEQYF
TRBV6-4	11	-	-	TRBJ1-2	TGTGCCAGCAGTGACTCCCCTGGCTACACCTTC	CASSDSPGYTF
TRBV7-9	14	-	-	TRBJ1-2	TGTGCCAGCAGCTTAGGAGCAGAACTGGGTGGCTACACCTTC	CASSLGAELGGYTF
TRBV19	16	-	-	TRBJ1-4	TGTGCCAGTACCGCGACCCGACTCGGCCTTAATGAAAAACTGTTTTTT	CASTATRLGLNEKLFF